These T cell receptor beta chains were read from a single sample in a study of blood T cell repertoires in COVID-19. Sequencing used immunoSEQ multiplex PCR; TCRdb keeps in-frame clones, though not all of them. The data hold tens of thousands of clones, with more than 70% observed a single time. Sequenced sample: peripheral blood. The receptors here all came from a man in his 70s with acute or convalescent COVID-19. Both conserved end residues are part of each CDR3. The D gene is left open where the match is weak. Only part of the rows carry a size: once, few, many, or a class if the clone is expanded.

CDR3: CASSIVGIDYSQVGELFF
DNA: TGTGCCAGTAGTATAGTCGGTATAGACTACAGCCAGGTCGGGGAGCTGTTTTTT
D: NA
V: TRBV19
J: TRBJ2-2
size: NA

CDR3: CASSSKPGQGNTGELFF
DNA: TGTGCCAGCAGCTCAAAACCGGGACAGGGAAACACCGGGGAGCTGTTTTTT
D: TRBD1
V: TRBV11-3
J: TRBJ2-2
size: NA

CDR3: CATSDHPQGRGYTF
DNA: TGTGCCACCAGTGACCACCCACAGGGTCGGGGCTACACCTTC
D: NA
V: TRBV24-1
J: TRBJ1-2
size: NA

CDR3: CASSSGLAEGVYEQYF
DNA: TGTGCCAGCAGTTCGGGACTAGCGGAAGGGGTATACGAGCAGTACTTC
D: TRBD2
V: TRBV28
J: TRBJ2-7
size: NA

CDR3: CASSPDSGNTIYF
DNA: TGTGCCAGTAGCCCAGACTCTGGAAACACCATATATTTT
D: NA
V: TRBV19
J: TRBJ1-3
size: few

CDR3: CASSQSDTGNSPLHF
DNA: TGTGCCAGCAGCCAAAGTGATACAGGGAATTCACCCCTCCACTTT
D: NA
V: TRBV16
J: TRBJ1-6
size: NA

CDR3: CAWSGGQRSYERQYF
DNA: TGTGCCTGGAGTGGGGGACAGCGGTCCTACGAGCGGCAGTACTTC
D: TRBD1
V: TRBV30
J: TRBJ2-7
size: NA

CDR3: CASSLWDSPYGYTF
DNA: TGTGCCAGCAGTCTTTGGGACAGCCCTTATGGCTACACCTTC
D: TRBD1
V: TRBV6-5
J: TRBJ1-2
size: NA

CDR3: CASSLSLAPNTGELFF
DNA: TGTGCCAGCAGTTTAAGTTTAGCGCCTAACACCGGGGAGCTGTTTTTT
D: NA
V: TRBV28
J: TRBJ2-2
size: NA

CDR3: CASAGGTAHPSNEQFF
DNA: TGTGCCAGCGCGGGCGGAACCGCCCACCCCTCCAATGAGCAGTTCTTC
D: NA
V: TRBV19
J: TRBJ2-1
size: NA